This is a list of T cell receptor beta chains from one sample in a study of blood T cell repertoires in COVID-19. The table came from immunoSEQ multiplex PCR; TCRdb's copy has only in-frame clones and leaves some out. The table has fewer than 15,000 clones, roughly 80% seen once; the top ten hold 28%. The sample comprised peripheral blood. These receptors originate from a human donor in a cohort sampled during active COVID-19. Both conserved end residues are part of each CDR3. The order of the fields is V gene, J gene, clone size, D gene, CDR3 protein, CDR3 DNA. The D gene is left open where the match is weak. Rows give clone size only sometimes, using once, few, many, or a class for an expanded clone.

v_call: TRBV11-3; j_call: TRBJ2-7; clone_size: -; d_call: -; cdr3_aa: CASSSEETGDEQYF; cdr3_nt: TGTGCCAGCAGCTCGGAGGAGACCGGAGACGAGCAGTACTTC
v_call: TRBV6-5; j_call: TRBJ2-3; clone_size: -; d_call: -; cdr3_aa: CASSLMVNGGDTQYF; cdr3_nt: TGTGCCAGCAGTTTGATGGTTAACGGGGGAGATACGCAGTATTTT
v_call: TRBV12-5; j_call: TRBJ2-3; clone_size: -; d_call: -; cdr3_aa: CASGFGARADTQYF; cdr3_nt: TGTGCTAGTGGTTTTGGGGCTAGGGCAGATACGCAGTATTTT
v_call: TRBV27; j_call: TRBJ1-5; clone_size: -; d_call: -; cdr3_aa: CASSGGGGRPQHF; cdr3_nt: TGTGCCAGCAGTGGAGGGGGGGGGCGGCCCCAGCATTTT
v_call: TRBV19; j_call: TRBJ2-2; clone_size: -; d_call: TRBD1; cdr3_aa: CASTELGTGQTGELFF; cdr3_nt: TGTGCCAGTACTGAGCTCGGGACAGGCCAAACCGGGGAGCTGTTTTTT
v_call: TRBV29-1; j_call: TRBJ2-5; clone_size: -; d_call: TRBD2; cdr3_aa: CSVVAGEPKTQYF; cdr3_nt: TGCAGCGTAGTAGCGGGAGAACCCAAGACCCAGTACTTC
v_call: TRBV5-6; j_call: TRBJ1-1; clone_size: -; d_call: TRBD1; cdr3_aa: CASSPGGIEAFF; cdr3_nt: TGTGCCAGCAGCCCAGGGGGAATTGAAGCTTTCTTT
v_call: TRBV7-2; j_call: TRBJ2-7; clone_size: -; d_call: -; cdr3_aa: CASSLVAGVHEQYF; cdr3_nt: TGTGCCAGCAGCTTAGTGGCAGGGGTCCACGAGCAGTACTTC
v_call: TRBV30; j_call: TRBJ2-7; clone_size: -; d_call: TRBD1; cdr3_aa: CAWSVPDRGLYEQYF; cdr3_nt: TGTGCCTGGAGTGTACCGGACAGGGGGCTTTACGAGCAGTACTTC
v_call: TRBV27; j_call: TRBJ2-3; clone_size: -; d_call: -; cdr3_aa: CASSLLASTDTQYF; cdr3_nt: TGTGCCAGCAGTTTATTAGCAAGCACAGATACGCAGTATTTT
v_call: TRBV30; j_call: TRBJ2-7; clone_size: -; d_call: TRBD1; cdr3_aa: CAWSGGQGLKQYF; cdr3_nt: TGTGCCTGGAGTGGGGGACAGGGTTTAAAGCAGTACTTC
v_call: TRBV7-8; j_call: TRBJ2-7; clone_size: -; d_call: -; cdr3_aa: CASSYGQTYEQYF; cdr3_nt: TGTGCCAGCAGCTACGGACAGACCTACGAGCAGTACTTC
v_call: TRBV14; j_call: TRBJ1-6; clone_size: -; d_call: -; cdr3_aa: CASLGPTYNSPLHF; cdr3_nt: TGTGCCAGCCTTGGGCCTACCTATAATTCACCCCTCCACTTT
v_call: TRBV27; j_call: TRBJ2-3; clone_size: -; d_call: TRBD2; cdr3_aa: CASSSSGTTDTQYF; cdr3_nt: TGTGCCAGCAGTTCTAGCGGGACCACAGATACGCAGTATTTT
v_call: TRBV7-2; j_call: TRBJ2-7; clone_size: -; d_call: -; cdr3_aa: CASSLLRGPSVAASYEQYF; cdr3_nt: TGTGCCAGCAGCCTATTGAGGGGGCCGAGCGTAGCGGCTTCCTACGAGCAGTACTTC
v_call: TRBV7-9; j_call: TRBJ2-7; clone_size: -; d_call: TRBD2; cdr3_aa: CASSGTSGSHEQYF; cdr3_nt: TGTGCCAGCAGTGGGACTAGCGGGAGCCACGAGCAGTACTTC
v_call: TRBV19; j_call: TRBJ2-7; clone_size: -; d_call: TRBD2; cdr3_aa: CASKGGSLELGYEQYF; cdr3_nt: TGTGCCAGTAAAGGCGGGAGCCTGGAACTCGGTTACGAGCAGTACTTC
v_call: TRBV6-5; j_call: TRBJ2-5; clone_size: once; d_call: -; cdr3_aa: CASATWERGGETQYF; cdr3_nt: TGTGCCAGCGCTACGTGGGAGCGAGGGGGAGAGACCCAGTACTTC
v_call: TRBV9; j_call: TRBJ1-6; clone_size: -; d_call: -; cdr3_aa: CASSVDGAAGSPLHF; cdr3_nt: TGTGCCAGCAGCGTAGACGGGGCCGCGGGGTCACCCCTCCACTTT
v_call: TRBV12-3/TRBV12-4; j_call: TRBJ1-2; clone_size: medium-sized; d_call: -; cdr3_aa: CASSPGGGSGYTF; cdr3_nt: TGTGCCAGCAGCCCGGGGGGGGGCTCTGGCTACACCTTC
v_call: TRBV27; j_call: TRBJ2-4; clone_size: -; d_call: -; cdr3_aa: CASSLTGLAKNIQYF; cdr3_nt: TGTGCCAGCAGTTTGACAGGTCTAGCCAAAAACATTCAGTACTTC
v_call: TRBV27; j_call: TRBJ2-4; clone_size: -; d_call: TRBD2; cdr3_aa: CASSLTTPGTNQNIQYF; cdr3_nt: TGTGCCAGCAGTTTAACAACGCCAGGGACTAACCAAAACATTCAGTACTTC
v_call: TRBV6-6; j_call: TRBJ2-7; clone_size: -; d_call: TRBD1; cdr3_aa: CASNSRDRGPHEQYF; cdr3_nt: TGTGCCAGCAATAGCCGGGACAGGGGACCTCACGAGCAGTACTTC
v_call: TRBV7-2; j_call: TRBJ2-7; clone_size: -; d_call: -; cdr3_aa: CASSLTFAPTDEQYF; cdr3_nt: TGTGCCAGCAGCTTAACCTTCGCACCTACGGACGAGCAGTACTTC